This is a list of T cell receptor beta chains from one sample in a study of shared clonotypes between healthy human individuals. Repertoires were generated with immunoSEQ multiplex PCR, while TCRdb's copy carries only in-frame clones and drops some. The data show under 600,000 clones, roughly 95% seen once. Sample: naive CD4+ T cells sorted from blood. These receptors all come from a woman under 40 in good health. The CDR3 runs from the conserved cysteine through the conserved F or W. The D gene is left open where the match is weak. The size entry is marked missing in some rows and otherwise reads once, few, many or a size class.

TRBV28	.	TRBJ1-2	.	CASSWNPTDQYGYTF
TRBV28	once	TRBJ2-5	TRBD1	CASSSVRDRIQETQYF
TRBV28	.	TRBJ2-7	TRBD2	CASIAGPYEQYF
TRBV28	.	TRBJ1-1	.	CASSLVNGIITEAFF
TRBV9	once	TRBJ1-2	TRBD1	CASSGTGGGYTF
TRBV7-9	.	TRBJ2-1	.	CASSWDIGSYNEQFF
TRBV20-1	.	TRBJ2-2	.	CSASKDGELFF
TRBV30	.	TRBJ2-1	.	CAWKGAGRWDNEQFF
TRBV5-1	once	TRBJ2-5	.	CASRGVLETQYF
TRBV4-1	.	TRBJ1-5	.	CASSQDAGGQPQHF
TRBV6-6	.	TRBJ2-7	.	CASGLGNPGVYEQYF
TRBV18	.	TRBJ2-5	.	CASSPGQGPETQYF
TRBV20-1	.	TRBJ2-7	.	CSARSGFEQYF
TRBV27	once	TRBJ1-1	.	CASSFGQNTEAFF
TRBV11-3	.	TRBJ2-2	.	CASSLRRSTGELFF
TRBV15	.	TRBJ2-7	.	CATSRDHPEQYF
TRBV6-1	few	TRBJ2-6	.	CASVSGANVLTF
TRBV7-2	.	TRBJ1-4	.	CASSLGETTNEKLFF
TRBV7-2	.	TRBJ1-4	.	CASSLAGPINEKLFF
TRBV10-3	.	TRBJ2-7	TRBD1	CAIRAGQGIYEQYF
TRBV6-6	.	TRBJ1-3	TRBD1	CASSYPGQGAGNTIYF
TRBV10-1	.	TRBJ1-2	.	CASSHPSGRANASYGYTF
TRBV5-1	.	TRBJ2-2	TRBD2	CASSLGRREARRTGELFF
TRBV13	.	TRBJ1-2	TRBD1	CASSPRTGYGYTF
TRBV5-6	.	.	.	CASSLLAQPTYEQYF
TRBV4-1	.	TRBJ1-5	TRBD1	CASSQARTGGGQPQHF
TRBV6-6	.	TRBJ1-5	TRBD1	CASRGTGGYQPQHF
TRBV6-1	.	TRBJ1-5	.	CASSRQYSNQPQHF
TRBV6-4	.	TRBJ1-1	.	CASSGQAEAFF
TRBV11-2	.	TRBJ2-1	.	CASSLAGSYNEQFF
TRBV7-9	.	TRBJ2-1	.	CASSLVNRAWDEQFF
TRBV5-8	.	TRBJ2-2	.	CASRLVRTGELFF
TRBV7-2	.	TRBJ1-2	.	CASSLAGAAGYTF